This is a list of T cell receptor beta chains from one sample in a study of shared clonotypes between healthy human individuals. Only in-frame clones appear in the TCRdb table, and some are missing; sequencing was by immunoSEQ multiplex PCR. Among about 2 million clones listed, just under 95% were seen once. The source material was naive CD8+ T cells sorted from blood. The source of these receptors is a man younger than 35 in good health. Both conserved end residues are part of each CDR3. The order of the fields is clone size, V gene, J gene, CDR3 protein. The size entry is marked missing in some rows and otherwise reads once, few, many or a size class.

clone size: .; V gene: TRBV7-9; J gene: TRBJ1-4; CDR3 protein: CASSLEGEKLFF
clone size: .; V gene: TRBV6-6; J gene: TRBJ1-1; CDR3 protein: CASSYSGIEAFF
clone size: .; V gene: TRBV9; J gene: TRBJ2-7; CDR3 protein: CASSVGIPPHGEQYF
clone size: .; V gene: TRBV7-9; J gene: TRBJ2-1; CDR3 protein: CASSRTSPAEQFF
clone size: few; V gene: TRBV4-1; J gene: TRBJ2-2; CDR3 protein: CASSQEAGTGELFF
clone size: .; V gene: TRBV30; J gene: TRBJ2-1; CDR3 protein: CAWSALLAGVNEQFF
clone size: .; V gene: TRBV9; J gene: TRBJ2-7; CDR3 protein: CASSVAGSGVTEQYF
clone size: .; V gene: TRBV2; J gene: TRBJ1-4; CDR3 protein: CASSGVSTNEKLFF
clone size: few; V gene: TRBV7-8; J gene: TRBJ1-5; CDR3 protein: CASSLAGPSNQPQHF
clone size: .; V gene: TRBV5-4; J gene: TRBJ2-1; CDR3 protein: CASSLAGRNYNEQFF
clone size: .; V gene: TRBV7-9; J gene: TRBJ1-2; CDR3 protein: CASSYTGANYGYTF
clone size: .; V gene: TRBV5-1; J gene: TRBJ2-5; CDR3 protein: CASSSWGFGETQYF
clone size: once; V gene: TRBV9; J gene: TRBJ2-5; CDR3 protein: CASSVDPRGSEETQYF
clone size: .; V gene: TRBV6-5; J gene: TRBJ2-7; CDR3 protein: CASSYQGYEQYF
clone size: .; V gene: TRBV30; J gene: TRBJ2-7; CDR3 protein: CAWGMGGLSEQYF
clone size: .; V gene: TRBV5-6; J gene: TRBJ1-3; CDR3 protein: CASSLGSALNTIYF
clone size: .; V gene: TRBV5-6; J gene: TRBJ2-2; CDR3 protein: CASSSPGANTGELFF
clone size: .; V gene: TRBV27; J gene: TRBJ2-2; CDR3 protein: CASRPGQGSGELFF
clone size: .; V gene: TRBV6-5; J gene: TRBJ2-7; CDR3 protein: CASSYRGQGISYEQYF
clone size: .; V gene: TRBV10-1; J gene: TRBJ1-1; CDR3 protein: CASSAGTDEAFF
clone size: .; V gene: TRBV7-9; J gene: TRBJ2-7; CDR3 protein: CASSSTSSYEQYF
clone size: .; V gene: TRBV19; J gene: TRBJ2-2; CDR3 protein: CASKRRDTGELFF
clone size: .; V gene: TRBV2; J gene: TRBJ2-3; CDR3 protein: CASSHLGGDTQYF
clone size: .; V gene: TRBV6-5; J gene: TRBJ2-3; CDR3 protein: CASSYLAGGTDTQYF
clone size: .; V gene: TRBV4-3; J gene: TRBJ2-3; CDR3 protein: CASSQTIAGGGPPVGDTQYF
clone size: .; V gene: TRBV28; J gene: TRBJ2-1; CDR3 protein: CASRLRGQEIDEQFF
clone size: .; V gene: TRBV2; J gene: TRBJ2-1; CDR3 protein: CASSEEEERLAGVNEQFF
clone size: .; V gene: TRBV13; J gene: TRBJ2-7; CDR3 protein: CASSFRVSAEQYF
clone size: once; V gene: TRBV5-1; J gene: TRBJ2-5; CDR3 protein: CASSQTTGGGQETQYF
clone size: .; V gene: TRBV7-8; J gene: TRBJ2-5; CDR3 protein: CASSLAGETQYF
clone size: .; V gene: TRBV6-1; J gene: TRBJ2-6; CDR3 protein: CASSLWEANVLTF
clone size: .; V gene: TRBV7-9; J gene: TRBJ2-1; CDR3 protein: CASSPSGGSYNEQFF
clone size: .; V gene: TRBV4-3; J gene: TRBJ2-2; CDR3 protein: CASSQEGGPFPTGELFF
clone size: .; V gene: TRBV7-9; J gene: TRBJ1-3; CDR3 protein: CASSLAGRLNTIYF
clone size: .; V gene: TRBV2; J gene: TRBJ2-3; CDR3 protein: CASNRDSTDTQYF
clone size: .; V gene: TRBV7-9; J gene: TRBJ2-2; CDR3 protein: CASTPRGAGELFF